This paragraph reports one TCR beta chain. Every patient had relapsed following autologous stem cell transplantation, and cohorts differed in brentuximab vedotin exposure. The repertoire was sequenced with immunoSEQ multiplex PCR; TCRdb's copy has only in-frame clones and lacks some. There are about 14,000 clones in the sample; around 87% occur only once, and 30% to 45% lies in the top ten. This CDR3 has 15 residues. Germline values: CDR1 LNHDA, CDR2 SQIVND (reference sequence). These data come from a study of PD-1 blockade in classical Hodgkin lymphoma. This clonotype was sampled from a human donor with classical Hodgkin lymphoma. The rearrangement joins TRBV19 to TRBJ1-5; D might be TRBD1 (6 bases). This specimen was peripheral blood mononuclear cells (PBMCs), taken at baseline. The CDR3 loop reads CAATSVGAGNQPQHF. Here the CDR3 DNA reads TGTGCTGCTACATCTGTGGGGGCTGGCAATCAGCCCCAGCATTTT.